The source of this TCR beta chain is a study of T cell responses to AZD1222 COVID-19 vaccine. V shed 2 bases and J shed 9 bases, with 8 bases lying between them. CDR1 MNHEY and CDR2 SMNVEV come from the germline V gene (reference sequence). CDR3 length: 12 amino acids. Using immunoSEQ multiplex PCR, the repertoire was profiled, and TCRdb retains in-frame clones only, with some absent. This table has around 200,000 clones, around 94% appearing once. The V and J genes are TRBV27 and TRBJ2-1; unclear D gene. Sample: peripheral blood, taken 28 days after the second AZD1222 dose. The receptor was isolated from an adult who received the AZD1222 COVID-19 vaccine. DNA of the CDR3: TGTGCCAGCAGTTTAGTCAGGAGTGAGCAGTTCTTC. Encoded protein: CASSLVRSEQFF.